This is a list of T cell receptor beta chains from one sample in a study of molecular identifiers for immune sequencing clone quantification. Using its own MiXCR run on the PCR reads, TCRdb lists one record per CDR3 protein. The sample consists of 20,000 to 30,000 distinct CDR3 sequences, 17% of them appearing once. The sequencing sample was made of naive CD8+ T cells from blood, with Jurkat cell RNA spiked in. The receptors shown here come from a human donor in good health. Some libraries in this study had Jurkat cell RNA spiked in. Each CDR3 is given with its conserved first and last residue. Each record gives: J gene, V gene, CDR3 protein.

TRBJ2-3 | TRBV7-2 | CASSLDWGHQDTQYF
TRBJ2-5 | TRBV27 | CASKGTGGLETQYF
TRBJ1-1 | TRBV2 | CATQGWTGGSTEAFF
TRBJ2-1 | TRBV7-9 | CASSSPETEYNEQFF
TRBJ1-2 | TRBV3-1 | CASSQEGGPTAYGYTF
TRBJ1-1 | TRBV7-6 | CASSLRMGPTEAFF
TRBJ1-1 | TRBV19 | CASRWSGNTEAFF
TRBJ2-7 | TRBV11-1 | CARLGEDRFQYEQYF
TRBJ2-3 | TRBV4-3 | CASSQGLAASTDTQYF
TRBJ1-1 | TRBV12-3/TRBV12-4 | CASSLGGGLMNTEAFF
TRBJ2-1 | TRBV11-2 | CASSSPFGTSVYNEQFF
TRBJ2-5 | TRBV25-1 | CASSDPDLGETQYF
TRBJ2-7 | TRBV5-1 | CASSPGQGQSYEQYF
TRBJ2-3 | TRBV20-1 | CSATGDFGTDTQYF
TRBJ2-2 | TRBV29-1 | CSVRTRSTGELFF
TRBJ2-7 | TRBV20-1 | CSARDLGSPESRQDEQYF
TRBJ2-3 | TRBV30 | CAWTWGAVTDTQYF
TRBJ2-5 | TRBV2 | CASGETQYF
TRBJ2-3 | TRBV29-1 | CSADLRDRVADTQYF
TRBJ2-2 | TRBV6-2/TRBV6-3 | CASSPRGGNTGELFF
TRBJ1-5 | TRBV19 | CASSIVQASNQPQHF
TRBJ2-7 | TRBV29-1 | CSVEDLRRSGEQYF
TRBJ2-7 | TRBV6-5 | CASSYMYRGDEQYF
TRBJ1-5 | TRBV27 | CASSLGRGQPQHF
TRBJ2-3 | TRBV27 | CASSLSPPARWADTQYF
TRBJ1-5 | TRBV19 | CASSIGPGGLSQPQHF
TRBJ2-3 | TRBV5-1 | CASRSGRVFADTQYF
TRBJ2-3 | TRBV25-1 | CASQGGLAATDTQYF
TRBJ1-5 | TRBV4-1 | CASSQDAENQPQHF
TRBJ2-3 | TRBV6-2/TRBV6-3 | CASSALPYRLAGGPDTQYF
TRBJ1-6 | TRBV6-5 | CASSYSVYRVDSPLHF
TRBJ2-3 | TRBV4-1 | CASSQGGQSTDTQYF
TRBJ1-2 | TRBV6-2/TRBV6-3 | CASSRSPGTGGIGYTF
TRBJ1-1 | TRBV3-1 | CASSQERLGQGRTEAFF
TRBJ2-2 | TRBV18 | CASSPQPWLAENTGELFF
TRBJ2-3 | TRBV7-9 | CASSPLAGGPKDTQYF
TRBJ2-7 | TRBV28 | CASSLASTYEQYF